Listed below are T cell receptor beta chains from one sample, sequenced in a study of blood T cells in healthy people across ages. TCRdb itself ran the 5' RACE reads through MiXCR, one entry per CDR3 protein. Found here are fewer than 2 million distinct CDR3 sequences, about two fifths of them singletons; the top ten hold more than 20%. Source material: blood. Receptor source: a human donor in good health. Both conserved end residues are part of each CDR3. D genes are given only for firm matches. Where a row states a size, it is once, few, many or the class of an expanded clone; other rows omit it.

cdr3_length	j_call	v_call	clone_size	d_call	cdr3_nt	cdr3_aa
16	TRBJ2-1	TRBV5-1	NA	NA	TGCGCCAGCAGCTTGTGGGCTAGAACTCCGTTGGACGAGCAGTTCTTC	CASSLWARTPLDEQFF
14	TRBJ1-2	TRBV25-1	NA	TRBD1	TGTGCCAGCAGACCAATGACAGGGTACTATGGCTACACCTTC	CASRPMTGYYGYTF
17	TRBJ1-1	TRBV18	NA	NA	TGTGCCAGCTCACCACGCCGACAAAGGGCGATGAACACTGAAGCTTTCTTT	CASSPRRQRAMNTEAFF
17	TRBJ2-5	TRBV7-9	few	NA	TGTGCCAGCAGCAAAATCCGTTTACGGACCACCAGAGAGACCCAGTACTTC	CASSKIRLRTTRETQYF
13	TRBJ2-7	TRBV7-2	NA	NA	TGTGCCAGCAGCTACCCGGCAGACTACGAGCAGTACTTC	CASSYPADYEQYF
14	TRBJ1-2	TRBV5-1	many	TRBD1	TGTGCCAGCAGCTCCCAGGGGGCTAACTATGGCTACACCTTC	CASSSQGANYGYTF
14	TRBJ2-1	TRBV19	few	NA	TGTGCCAGTAGACCCGGGGGCGGGGTCAATGAGCAGTTCTTC	CASRPGGGVNEQFF
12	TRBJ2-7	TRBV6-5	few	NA	TGTGTCAGCAGCTTCGGACGGGGCGAGCAGTACTTC	CVSSFGRGEQYF
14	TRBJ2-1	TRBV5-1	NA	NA	TGCGCCAGCAGCTTGGACGGGGAGCTCAGTGAGCAGTTCTTC	CASSLDGELSEQFF
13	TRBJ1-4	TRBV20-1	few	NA	TGCAGTGCCATCGACAGCCGTAATGAAAAACTGTTTTTT	CSAIDSRNEKLFF
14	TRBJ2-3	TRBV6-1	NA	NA	TGTGCCAGCAGTGAGGGGGTTGTACTTGTTACGCAGTATTTT	CASSEGVVLVTQYF
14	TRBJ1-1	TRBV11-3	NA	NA	TGTGCCAGCAGCCCCATTCGGGATGACACTGAAGCTTTCTTT	CASSPIRDDTEAFF
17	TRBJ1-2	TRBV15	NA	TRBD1	TGTGCCACCAGCGCTCCAGGGGGCGGCCTGACTTACTATGGCTACACCTTC	CATSAPGGGLTYYGYTF
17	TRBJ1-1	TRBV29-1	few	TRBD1	TGCAGCGCCCCTCTTTACCGGGACAGGAATCCCCGTTGGGCGTCTTTCTTT	CSAPLYRDRNPRWASFF
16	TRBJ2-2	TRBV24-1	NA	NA	TGTGCCACCAGTGATCACCCCTGGACCGATGGCGGGGAGCTGTTTTTT	CATSDHPWTDGGELFF
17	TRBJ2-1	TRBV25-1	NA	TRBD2	TGTGCCAGCAGTGGAGGGGTAGCGGGGTATCACTACAATGAGCAGTTCTTC	CASSGGVAGYHYNEQFF